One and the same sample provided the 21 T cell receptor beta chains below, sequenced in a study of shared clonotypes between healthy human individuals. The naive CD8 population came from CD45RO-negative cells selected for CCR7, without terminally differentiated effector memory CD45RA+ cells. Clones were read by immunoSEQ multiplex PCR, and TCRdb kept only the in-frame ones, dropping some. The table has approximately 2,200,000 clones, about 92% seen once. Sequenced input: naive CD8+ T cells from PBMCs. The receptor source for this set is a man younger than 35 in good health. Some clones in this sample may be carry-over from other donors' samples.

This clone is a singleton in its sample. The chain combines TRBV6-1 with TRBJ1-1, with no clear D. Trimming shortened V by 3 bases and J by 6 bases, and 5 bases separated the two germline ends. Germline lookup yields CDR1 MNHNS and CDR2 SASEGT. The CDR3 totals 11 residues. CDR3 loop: CASSDRSEAFF. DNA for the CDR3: TGTGCCAGCAGTGATAGGTCTGAAGCTTTCTTT.

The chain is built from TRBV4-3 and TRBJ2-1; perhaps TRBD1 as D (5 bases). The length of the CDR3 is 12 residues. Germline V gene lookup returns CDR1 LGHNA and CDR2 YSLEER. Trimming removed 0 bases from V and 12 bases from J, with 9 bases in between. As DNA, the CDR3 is TGCGCCAGCAGCCAAGACAGGGTTCGGCAGTTCTTC. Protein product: CASSQDRVRQFF.

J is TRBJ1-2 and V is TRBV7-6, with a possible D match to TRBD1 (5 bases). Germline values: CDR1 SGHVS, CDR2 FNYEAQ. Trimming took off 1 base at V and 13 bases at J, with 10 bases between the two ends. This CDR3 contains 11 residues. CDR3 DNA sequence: TGTGCCAGCAGCTTAGGGGGGGTTGTCACCTTC. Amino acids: CASSLGGVVTF.

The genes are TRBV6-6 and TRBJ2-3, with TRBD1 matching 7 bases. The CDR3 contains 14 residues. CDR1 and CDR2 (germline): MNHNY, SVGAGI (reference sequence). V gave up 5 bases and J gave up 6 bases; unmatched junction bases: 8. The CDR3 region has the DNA TGTGCCAGCAGTATCGCAGGGGGTGGTGATACGCAGTATTTT. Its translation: CASSIAGGGDTQYF.

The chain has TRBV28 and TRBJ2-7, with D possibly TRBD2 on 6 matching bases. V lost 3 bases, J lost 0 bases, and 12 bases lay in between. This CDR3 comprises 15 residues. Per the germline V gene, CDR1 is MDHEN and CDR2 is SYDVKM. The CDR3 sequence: CASSLEGGLSYEQYF. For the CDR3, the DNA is TGTGCCAGCAGTTTGGAGGGAGGCCTCTCCTACGAGCAGTACTTC.

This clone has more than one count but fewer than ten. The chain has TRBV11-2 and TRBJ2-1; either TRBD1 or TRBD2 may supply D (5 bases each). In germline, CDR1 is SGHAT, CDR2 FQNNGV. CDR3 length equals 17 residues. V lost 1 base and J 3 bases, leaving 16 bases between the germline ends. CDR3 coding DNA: TGTGCCAGCAGCTTAGTAGGGGCGGGCTCAATCTACAATGAGCAGTTCTTC. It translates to CASSLVGAGSIYNEQFF. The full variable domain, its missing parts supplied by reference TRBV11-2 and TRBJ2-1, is EAGVAQSPRYKIIEKRQSVAFWCNPISGHATLYWYQQILGQGPKLLIQFQNNGVVDDSQLPKDRFSAERLKGVDSTLKIQPAKLEDSAVYLCASSLVGAGSIYNEQFFGPGTRLTVL.

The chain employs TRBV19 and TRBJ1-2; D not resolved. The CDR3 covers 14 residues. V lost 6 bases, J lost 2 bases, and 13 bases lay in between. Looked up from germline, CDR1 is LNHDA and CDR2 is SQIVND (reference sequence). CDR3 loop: CASSNLLENYGYTF. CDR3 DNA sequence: TGTGCCAGTAGCAATCTCCTCGAAAACTATGGCTACACCTTC.

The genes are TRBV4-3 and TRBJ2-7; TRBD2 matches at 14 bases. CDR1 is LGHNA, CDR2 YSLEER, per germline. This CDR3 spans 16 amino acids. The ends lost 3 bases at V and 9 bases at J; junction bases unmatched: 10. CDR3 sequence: CASSQGTSGSFEVQYF. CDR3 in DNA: TGCGCCAGCAGCCAGGGGACTAGCGGGAGTTTTGAGGTGCAGTACTTC.

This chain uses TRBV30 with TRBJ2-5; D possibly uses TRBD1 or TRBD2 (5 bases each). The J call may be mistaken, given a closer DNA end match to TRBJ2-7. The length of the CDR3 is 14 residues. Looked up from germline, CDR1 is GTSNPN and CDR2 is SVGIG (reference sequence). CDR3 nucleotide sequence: TGTGCCTGGGGGGGAGCGGAGAGCTCCTACGAGCAGTACTTC. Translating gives CAWGGAESSYEQYF.

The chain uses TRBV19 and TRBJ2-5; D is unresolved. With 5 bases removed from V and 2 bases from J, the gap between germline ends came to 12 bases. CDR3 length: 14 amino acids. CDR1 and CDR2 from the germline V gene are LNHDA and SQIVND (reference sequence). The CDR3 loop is CASSPRGRQETQYF. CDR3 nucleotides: TGTGCCAGTAGTCCCCGAGGCCGGCAAGAGACCCAGTACTTC.

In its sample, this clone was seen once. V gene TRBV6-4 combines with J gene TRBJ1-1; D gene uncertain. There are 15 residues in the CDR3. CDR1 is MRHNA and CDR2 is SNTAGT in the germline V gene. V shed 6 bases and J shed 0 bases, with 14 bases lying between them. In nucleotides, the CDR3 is TGTGCCAGCAGACCGAGACACGTTGTGAACACTGAAGCTTTCTTT. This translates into CASRPRHVVNTEAFF.

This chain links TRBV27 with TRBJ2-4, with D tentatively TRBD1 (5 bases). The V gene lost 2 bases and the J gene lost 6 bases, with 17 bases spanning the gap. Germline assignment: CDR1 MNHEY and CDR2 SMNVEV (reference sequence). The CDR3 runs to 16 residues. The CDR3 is CASSLTASVQGNIQYF. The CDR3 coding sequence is TGTGCCAGCAGTTTAACAGCGTCGGTTCAGGGAAACATTCAGTACTTC.

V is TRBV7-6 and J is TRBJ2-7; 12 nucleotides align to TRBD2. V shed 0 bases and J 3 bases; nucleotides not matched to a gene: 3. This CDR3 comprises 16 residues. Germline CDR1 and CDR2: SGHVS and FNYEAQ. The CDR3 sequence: CASSLAGLAGIYEQYF. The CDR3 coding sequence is TGTGCCAGCAGCTTAGCTGGACTAGCGGGAATCTACGAGCAGTACTTC.

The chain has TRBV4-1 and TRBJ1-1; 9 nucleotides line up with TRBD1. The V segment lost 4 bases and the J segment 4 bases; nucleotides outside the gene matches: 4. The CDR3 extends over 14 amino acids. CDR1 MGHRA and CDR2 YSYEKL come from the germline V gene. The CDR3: CASSRGQGGTEAFF. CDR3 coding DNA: TGCGCCAGCAGCCGGGGACAGGGTGGCACTGAAGCTTTCTTT.

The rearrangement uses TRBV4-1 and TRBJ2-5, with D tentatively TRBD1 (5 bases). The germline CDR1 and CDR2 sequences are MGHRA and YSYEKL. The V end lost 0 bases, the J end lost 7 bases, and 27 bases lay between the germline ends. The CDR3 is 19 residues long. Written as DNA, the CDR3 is TGCGCCAGCAGCCAAGATATACCGGTCGGACACGAGGCGTTCGGGACCCAGTACTTC. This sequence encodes CASSQDIPVGHEAFGTQYF.

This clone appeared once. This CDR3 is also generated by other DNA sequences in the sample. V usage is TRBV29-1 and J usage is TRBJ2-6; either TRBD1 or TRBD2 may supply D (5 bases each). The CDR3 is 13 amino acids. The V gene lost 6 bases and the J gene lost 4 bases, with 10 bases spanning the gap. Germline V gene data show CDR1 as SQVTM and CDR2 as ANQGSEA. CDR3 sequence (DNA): TGCAGCGTGCAGGGCGGGGGGGCCAACGTCCTGACTTTC. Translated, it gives CSVQGGGANVLTF.

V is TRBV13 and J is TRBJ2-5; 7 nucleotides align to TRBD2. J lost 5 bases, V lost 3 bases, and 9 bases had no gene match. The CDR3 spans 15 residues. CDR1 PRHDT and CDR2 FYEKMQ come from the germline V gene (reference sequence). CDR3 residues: CASSLSGTNKETQYF. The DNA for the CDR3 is TGTGCCAGCAGCTTGTCCGGGACTAACAAGGAGACCCAGTACTTC.

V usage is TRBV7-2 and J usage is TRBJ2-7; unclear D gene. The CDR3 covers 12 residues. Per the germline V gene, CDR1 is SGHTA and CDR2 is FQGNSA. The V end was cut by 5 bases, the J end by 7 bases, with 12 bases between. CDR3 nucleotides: TGTGCCAGCAGCCCCGGTGCTTGGGAGCAGTACTTC. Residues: CASSPGAWEQYF. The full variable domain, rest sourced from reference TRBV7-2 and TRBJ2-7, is GAGVSQSPSNKVTEKGKDVELRCDPISGHTALYWYRQSLGQGLEFLIYFQGNSAPDKSGLPSDRFSAERTGGSVSTLTIQRTQQEDSAVYLCASSPGAWEQYFGPGTRLTVT.

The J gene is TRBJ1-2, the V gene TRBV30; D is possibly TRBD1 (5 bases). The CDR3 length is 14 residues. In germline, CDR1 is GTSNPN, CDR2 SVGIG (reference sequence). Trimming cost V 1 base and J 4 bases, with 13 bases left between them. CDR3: CAWSEGSGAYGYTF. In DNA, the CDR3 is TGTGCCTGGAGTGAGGGGTCAGGTGCCTATGGCTACACCTTC.

CDR3 region: CASSPTTGGKGNTEAFF. In nucleotides, the CDR3 is TGTGCCAGCAGCCCGACGACAGGGGGCAAGGGGAACACTGAAGCTTTCTTT. The chain has TRBV5-6 and TRBJ1-1; 10 bases agree with TRBD1. V shed 4 bases, J shed 1 base, and the junction held 10 bases outside the gene matches. The germline V gene encodes CDR1 SGHDT and CDR2 YYEEEE. This CDR3 spans 17 amino acids. The entire variable domain, with the rest obtained from reference TRBV5-6 and TRBJ1-1, is as follows: DAGVTQSPTHLIKTRGQQVTLRCSPKSGHDTVSWYQQALGQGPQFIFQYYEEEERQRGNFPDRFSGHQFPNYSSELNVNALLLGDSALYLCASSPTTGGKGNTEAFFGQGTRLTVV.

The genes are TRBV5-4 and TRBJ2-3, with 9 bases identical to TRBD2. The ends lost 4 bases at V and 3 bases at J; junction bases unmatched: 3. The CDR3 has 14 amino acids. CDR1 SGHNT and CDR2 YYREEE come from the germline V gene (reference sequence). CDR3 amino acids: CASSLTSGTDTQYF. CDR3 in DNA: TGTGCCAGCAGCCTTACTAGCGGGACAGATACGCAGTATTTT.